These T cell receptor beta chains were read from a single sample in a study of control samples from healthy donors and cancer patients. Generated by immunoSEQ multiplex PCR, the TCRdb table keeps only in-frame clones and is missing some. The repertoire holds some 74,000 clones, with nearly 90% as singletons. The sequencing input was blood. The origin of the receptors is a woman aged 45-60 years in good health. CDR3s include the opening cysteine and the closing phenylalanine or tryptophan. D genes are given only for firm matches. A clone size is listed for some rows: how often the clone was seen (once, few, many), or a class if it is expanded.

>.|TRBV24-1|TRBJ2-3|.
TGTGCCACCAGTGATAAGGGTTTGAGCACAGATACGCAGTATTTT
CATSDKGLSTDTQYF
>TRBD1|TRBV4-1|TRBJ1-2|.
TGCGCCAGCAGCCAACCCGGGACAGTGAGCTACACCTTC
CASSQPGTVSYTF
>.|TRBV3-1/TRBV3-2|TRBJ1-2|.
TGTGCCAGCAGCCAAGCCGGGTCTCTGGATGGCTACACCTTC
CASSQAGSLDGYTF
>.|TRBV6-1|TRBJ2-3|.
TGTGCCAGCAGTGAAGCGGGTGGCGGGGAGCACACAGATACGCAGTATTTT
CASSEAGGGEHTDTQYF
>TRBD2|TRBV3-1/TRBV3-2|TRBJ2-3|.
TGTGCCAGCAGCCTCACCGCTAGGACTAGCACGGAAGATACGCAGTATTTT
CASSLTARTSTEDTQYF
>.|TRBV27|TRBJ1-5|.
TGTGCCAGCAGCATCAGGGATCAGCCCCAGCATTTT
CASSIRDQPQHF
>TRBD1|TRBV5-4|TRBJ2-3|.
TGTGCCAGCAGCCCGCAGGGGGCAGATACGCAGTATTTT
CASSPQGADTQYF
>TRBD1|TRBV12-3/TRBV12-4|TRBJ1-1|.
TGTGCCAGCAGTTTAGCGACAGGGGAAAAAGCTTTCTTT
CASSLATGEKAFF
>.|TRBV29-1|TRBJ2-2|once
TGCAGCGTTTCCATTCAGGGCACCGGGGAGCTGTTTTTT
CSVSIQGTGELFF
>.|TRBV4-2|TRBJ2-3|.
TGTGCCAGCAGCACCCGTATAGCGGAAACTAGCACAGATACGCAGTATTTT
CASSTRIAETSTDTQYF
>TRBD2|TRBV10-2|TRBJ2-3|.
TGCGCCAGCCTGTGGCGGGGGGATGGCACAGATACGCAGTATTTT
CASLWRGDGTDTQYF
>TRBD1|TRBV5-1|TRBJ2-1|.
TGCGCCAGCAGCTCCCGACCCGGGACACAGGGGGATGAGCAGTTCTTC
CASSSRPGTQGDEQFF
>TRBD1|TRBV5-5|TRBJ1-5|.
TGTGCCAGCAGCTCGGACCCTGGACAGGGTCAGCCCCAGCATTTT
CASSSDPGQGQPQHF
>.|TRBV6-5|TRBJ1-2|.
TGTGCCAGCAGGGTGGGGACGACGGAGAACTATGGCTACACCTTC
CASRVGTTENYGYTF
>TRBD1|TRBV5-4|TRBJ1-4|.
TGTGCCAGCAGCCAAGGTAAGGACAGGATTAATGAAAAACTGTTTTTT
CASSQGKDRINEKLFF
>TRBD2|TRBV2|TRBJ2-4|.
TGTGCCAGCAAGTTCAGCGGGGGAAACATTCAGTACTTC
CASKFSGGNIQYF
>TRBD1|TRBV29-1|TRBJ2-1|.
TGCAGCGTTGAAGTATTGTTCGGGACAGGGTACTCCTACAATGAGCAGTTCTTC
CSVEVLFGTGYSYNEQFF
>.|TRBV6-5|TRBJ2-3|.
TGTGCCAGCAGTATTAGACGGGATACGCAGTATTTT
CASSIRRDTQYF
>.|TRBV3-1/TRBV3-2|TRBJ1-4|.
TGTGCCAGCAGCCAAGTCACTCGAAGCGAAAAACTGTTTTTT
CASSQVTRSEKLFF
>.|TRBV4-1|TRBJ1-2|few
TGCGCCAGCAGCCAATTTGACGCCGGCTACACCTTC
CASSQFDAGYTF
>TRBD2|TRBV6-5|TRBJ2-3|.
TGTGCCAGTGGCCTCCTAGCGGGGGCTGCGGATACGCAGTATTTT
CASGLLAGAADTQYF
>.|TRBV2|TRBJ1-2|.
TGTGCCAGCAGTGAACAGGCGACAGTCTATGGCTACACCTTC
CASSEQATVYGYTF
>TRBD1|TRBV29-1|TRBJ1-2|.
TGCAGCGCTGAGGGGGCGCAAGGCTACACCTTC
CSAEGAQGYTF
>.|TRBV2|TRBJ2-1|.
TGTGCCAGCAGAGGATTCCCTGAACTAGACAATGAGCAGTTCTTC
CASRGFPELDNEQFF
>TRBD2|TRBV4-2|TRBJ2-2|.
TGTGCCAGCAGCCAAGGACGACTAGCAGGGACCGGGGAGCTGTTTTTT
CASSQGRLAGTGELFF
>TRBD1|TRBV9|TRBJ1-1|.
TGTGCCAGCAGCGTAGATGAGGGGGCAGGATCTTTCTTT
CASSVDEGAGSFF
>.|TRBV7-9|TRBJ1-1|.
TGTGCCAGCAGGAGTCAGCAGGGGAGCGCTTTCTTT
CASRSQQGSAFF
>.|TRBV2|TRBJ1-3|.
TGTGCCAGCAGTCAGTACTCTGGAAACACCATATATTTT
CASSQYSGNTIYF
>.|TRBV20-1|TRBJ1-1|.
TGCAGTGCTAGTTTAGAAGGCCCCGGCTCTGAAGCTTTCTTT
CSASLEGPGSEAFF
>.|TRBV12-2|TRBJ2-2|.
TGTGCAAGTCGCTCCAGCCCTGATCCCCGGGACAAGTACACCGGGGAGCTGTTTTTT
CASRSSPDPRDKYTGELFF
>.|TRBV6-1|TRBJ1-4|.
TGTGCCAGCAGTGAAGCCCGAGGGAATGAAAAACTGTTTTTT
CASSEARGNEKLFF
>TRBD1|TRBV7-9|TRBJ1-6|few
TGTGCCAGCACCCGGACAGGGGATTCACCCCTCCACTTT
CASTRTGDSPLHF
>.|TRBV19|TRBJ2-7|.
TGTGCCAGTAGAAACTCGGAACAGGGCCCACTATCCTACGAGCAGTACTTC
CASRNSEQGPLSYEQYF
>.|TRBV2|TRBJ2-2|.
TGTGCCAGCAGGAAACAGCAGAACACCGGGGAGCTGTTTTTT
CASRKQQNTGELFF
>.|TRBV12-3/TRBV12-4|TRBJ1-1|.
TGTGCCAGCAGGGAAACAGACAGTTTCGAAGCTTTCTTT
CASRETDSFEAFF
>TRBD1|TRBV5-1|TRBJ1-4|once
TGCGCCAGCAGCTTGCAGGCACAGGGGACGGGAGAAAAATTGTTTTTT
CASSLQAQGTGEKLFF
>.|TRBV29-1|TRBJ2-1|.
TGCAGCGTTGATGGACCATACAATGAGCAGTTCTTC
CSVDGPYNEQFF
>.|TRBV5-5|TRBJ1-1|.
TGTGCCAGCAGCTTGGCAGATAGCAGGGGCACTGAAGCTTTCTTT
CASSLADSRGTEAFF
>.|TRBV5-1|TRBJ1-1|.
TGCGCCAGCAGCTTGGAGTCTGGGGGTGTCGCTGAAGCTTTCTTT
CASSLESGGVAEAFF
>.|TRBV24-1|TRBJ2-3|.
TGTGCCACCAGTGAGGGGGGGACAGCAGATACGCAGTATTTT
CATSEGGTADTQYF
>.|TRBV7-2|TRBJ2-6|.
TGTGCCAGCAGCTTGGTTGCCTCTGGGGCCAACGTCCTGACTTTC
CASSLVASGANVLTF
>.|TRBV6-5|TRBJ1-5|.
TGTGCCAGCAGTTATACAGGATTTAGCAATCAGCCCCAGCATTTT
CASSYTGFSNQPQHF
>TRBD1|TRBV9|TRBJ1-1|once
TGTGCCAGCAGCACTTATTCCGGGACAGGGGGCGGTTACACTGAAGCTTTCTTT
CASSTYSGTGGGYTEAFF
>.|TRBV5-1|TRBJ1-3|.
TGCGCCAGCAGCCTGGGGTCGTTCTCTGGAAACACCATATATTTT
CASSLGSFSGNTIYF
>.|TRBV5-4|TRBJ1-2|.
TGTGCCAGCAGCTTGGAGGGCTCCTACTATGGCTACACCTTC
CASSLEGSYYGYTF
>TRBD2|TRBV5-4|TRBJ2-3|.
TGTGCCAGCAGCTTGAAGGTGGGGGGGTTGACAGATACGCAGTATTTT
CASSLKVGGLTDTQYF
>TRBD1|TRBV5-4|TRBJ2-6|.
TGTGCCAGCAGATTCGGGACAGGGCTGGTGGCCAACGTCCTGACTTTC
CASRFGTGLVANVLTF
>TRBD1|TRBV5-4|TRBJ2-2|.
TGTGCCAGCAGCTGGGCAGGGGGCCAGAACACCGGGGAGCTGTTTTTT
CASSWAGGQNTGELFF
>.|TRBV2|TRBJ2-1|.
TGTGCCAGCAGAAGGGAAGGCAATGAGCAGTTCTTC
CASRREGNEQFF
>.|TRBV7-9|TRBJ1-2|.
TGTGCCAGCAGCCAATCCGCCAATAGCTATGGCTACACCTTC
CASSQSANSYGYTF
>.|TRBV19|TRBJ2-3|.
TGTGCCAGTAGTATAGGGCAGGGGGAGGCAGATACGCAGTATTTT
CASSIGQGEADTQYF
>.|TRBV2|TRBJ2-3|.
TGTGCCAGCAGTGAAGCGGACACAGATACGCAGTATTTT
CASSEADTDTQYF
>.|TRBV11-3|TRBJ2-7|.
TGTGCCCAATTTAACAGACAACTCAGAAGCTCCTACGAGCAGTACTTC
CAQFNRQLRSSYEQYF
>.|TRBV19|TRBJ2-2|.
TGTGCCAGTAGTATACAGGGATTCAACACCGGGGAGCTGTTTTTT
CASSIQGFNTGELFF
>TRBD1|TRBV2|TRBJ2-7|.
TGTGCCAGCAGTAGGACAGGGGGAAACGAGCAGTACTTC
CASSRTGGNEQYF
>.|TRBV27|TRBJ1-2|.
TGTGCCAGCAGTTTTGACCCCTACTATGGCTACACCTTC
CASSFDPYYGYTF
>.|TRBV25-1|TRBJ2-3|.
TGTGCCAGCAGTGAACCCCCCCCGGGGGGCACAGATACGCAGTATTTT
CASSEPPPGGTDTQYF
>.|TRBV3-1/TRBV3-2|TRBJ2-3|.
TGTGCCAGCAGCCTGCTGGGGGGCGAAGGAACAGATACGCAGTATTTT
CASSLLGGEGTDTQYF